This TCR beta chain is drawn from a study of siplizumab effects on memory and regulatory T cells. Whole-study findings and limits: Whether the proliferating Tregs (from siplizumab cultures) were suppressive was not confirmed.

Regarding this clone: The antigen remains unidentified.

In germline, CDR1 is MDHEN, CDR2 SYDVKM. V lost 5 bases and J 3 bases, leaving 10 bases between the germline ends. The length of the CDR3 is 13 residues. The assay was immunoSEQ multiplex PCR, and TCRdb's table has in-frame clones only and misses some. The sample consists of more than 60,000 clones, approximately 93% of them appearing once. The clonotype comes from a human donor in good health. The sequenced sample consisted of CD8+ T cells sorted from blood. The chain combines TRBV28 with TRBJ1-1; a possible D gene is TRBD1 (5 bases). CDR3 protein: CASSDPGHTEAFF. DNA of the CDR3: TGTGCCAGCAGTGACCCAGGGCACACTGAAGCTTTCTTT.